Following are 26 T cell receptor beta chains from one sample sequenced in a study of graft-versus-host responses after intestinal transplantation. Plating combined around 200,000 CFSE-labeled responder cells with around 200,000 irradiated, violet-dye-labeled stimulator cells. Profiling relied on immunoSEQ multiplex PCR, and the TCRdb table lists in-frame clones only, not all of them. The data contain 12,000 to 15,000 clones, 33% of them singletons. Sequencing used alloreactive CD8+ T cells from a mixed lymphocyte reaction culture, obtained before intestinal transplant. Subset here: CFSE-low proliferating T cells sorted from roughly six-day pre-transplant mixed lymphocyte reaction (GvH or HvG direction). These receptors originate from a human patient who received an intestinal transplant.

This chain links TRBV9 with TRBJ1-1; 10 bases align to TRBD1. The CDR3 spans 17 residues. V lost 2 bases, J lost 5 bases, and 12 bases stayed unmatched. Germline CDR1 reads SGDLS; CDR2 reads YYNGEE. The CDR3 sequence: CASSVSRDRGSGTEAFF. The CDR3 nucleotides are TGTGCCAGCAGCGTTAGTCGGGACAGGGGATCCGGAACTGAAGCTTTCTTT.

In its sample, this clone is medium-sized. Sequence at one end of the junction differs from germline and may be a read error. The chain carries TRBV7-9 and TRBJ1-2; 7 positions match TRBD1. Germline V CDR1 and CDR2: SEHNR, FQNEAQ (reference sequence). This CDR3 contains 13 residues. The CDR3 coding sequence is TGTGCCAGCAGCCCACCGCGGGACAGCCATCACGTTTTC. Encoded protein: CASSPPRDSHHVF. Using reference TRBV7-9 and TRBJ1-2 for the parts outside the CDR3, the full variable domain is DTGVSQNPRHKITKRGQNVTFRCDPISEHNRLYWYRQTLGQGPEFLTYFQNEAQLEKSRLLSDRFSAERPKGSFSTLEIQRTEQGDSAMYLCASSPPRDSHHVFGSGTRLTVV.

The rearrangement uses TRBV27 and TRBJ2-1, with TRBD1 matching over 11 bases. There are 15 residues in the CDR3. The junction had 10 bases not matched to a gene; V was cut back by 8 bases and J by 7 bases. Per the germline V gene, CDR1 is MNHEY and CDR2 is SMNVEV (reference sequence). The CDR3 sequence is CASGIGTGGSNEQFF. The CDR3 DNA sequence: TGTGCCAGCGGAATCGGGACAGGGGGTTCGAATGAGCAGTTCTTC.

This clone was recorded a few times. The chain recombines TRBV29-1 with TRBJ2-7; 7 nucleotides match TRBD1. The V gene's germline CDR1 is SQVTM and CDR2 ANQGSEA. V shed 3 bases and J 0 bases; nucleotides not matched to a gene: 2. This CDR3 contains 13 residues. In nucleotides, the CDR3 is TGCAGCGTTGAGGACAGGAGCTCCTACGAGCAGTACTTC. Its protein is CSVEDRSSYEQYF.

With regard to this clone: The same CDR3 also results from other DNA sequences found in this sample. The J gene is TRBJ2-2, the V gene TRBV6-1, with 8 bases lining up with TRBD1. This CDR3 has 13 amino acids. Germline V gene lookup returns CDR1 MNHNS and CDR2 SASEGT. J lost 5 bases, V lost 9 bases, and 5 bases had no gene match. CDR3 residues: CASGRGLTGELFF. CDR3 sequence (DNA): TGTGCCAGTGGCAGGGGGCTAACCGGGGAGCTGTTTTTT.

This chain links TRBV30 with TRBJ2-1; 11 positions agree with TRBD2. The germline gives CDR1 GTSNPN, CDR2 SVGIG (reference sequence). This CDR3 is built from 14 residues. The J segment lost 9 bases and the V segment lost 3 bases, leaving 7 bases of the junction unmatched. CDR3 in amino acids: CAWRLGSGGVEQFF. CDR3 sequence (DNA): TGTGCCTGGAGATTGGGTAGCGGGGGGGTTGAGCAGTTCTTC.

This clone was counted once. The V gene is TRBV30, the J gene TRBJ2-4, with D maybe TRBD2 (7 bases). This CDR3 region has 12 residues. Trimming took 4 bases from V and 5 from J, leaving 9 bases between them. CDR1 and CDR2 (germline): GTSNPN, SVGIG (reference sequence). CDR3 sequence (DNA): TGTGCCTGGAAGGGGGGGCAAAACATTCAGTACTTC. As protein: CAWKGGQNIQYF.

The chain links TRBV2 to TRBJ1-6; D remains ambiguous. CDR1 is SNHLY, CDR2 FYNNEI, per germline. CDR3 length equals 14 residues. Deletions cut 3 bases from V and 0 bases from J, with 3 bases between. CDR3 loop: CASSDYSYNSPLHF. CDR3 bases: TGTGCCAGCAGTGACTACTCCTATAATTCACCCCTCCACTTT. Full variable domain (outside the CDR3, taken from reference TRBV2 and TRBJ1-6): EPEVTQTPSHQVTQMGQEVILRCVPISNHLYFYWYRQILGQKVEFLVSFYNNEISEKSEIFDDQFSVERPDGSNFTLKIRSTKLEDSAMYFCASSDYSYNSPLHFGNGTRLTVT.

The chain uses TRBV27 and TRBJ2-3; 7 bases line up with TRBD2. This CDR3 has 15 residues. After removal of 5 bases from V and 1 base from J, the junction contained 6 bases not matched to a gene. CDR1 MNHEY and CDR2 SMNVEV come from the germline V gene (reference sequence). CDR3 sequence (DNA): TGTGCCAGCAGTCTTACTAGCGTGGGCACAGATACGCAGTATTTT. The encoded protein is CASSLTSVGTDTQYF.

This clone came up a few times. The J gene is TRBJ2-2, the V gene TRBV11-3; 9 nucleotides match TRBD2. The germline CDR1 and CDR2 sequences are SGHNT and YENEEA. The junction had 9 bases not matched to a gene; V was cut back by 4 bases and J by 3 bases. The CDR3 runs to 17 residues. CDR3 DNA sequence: TGTGCCAGCAGCTCCAGGGCGGGGGGGCCGGACACCGGGGAGCTGTTTTTT. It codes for CASSSRAGGPDTGELFF.

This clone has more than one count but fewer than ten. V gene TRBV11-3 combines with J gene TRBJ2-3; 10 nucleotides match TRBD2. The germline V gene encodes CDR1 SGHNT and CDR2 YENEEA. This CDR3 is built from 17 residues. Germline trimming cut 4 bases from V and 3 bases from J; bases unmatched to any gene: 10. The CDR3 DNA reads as TGTGCCAGCAGCTCGCCCGGGACTAGCGATTGGACAGATACGCAGTATTTT. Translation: CASSSPGTSDWTDTQYF.

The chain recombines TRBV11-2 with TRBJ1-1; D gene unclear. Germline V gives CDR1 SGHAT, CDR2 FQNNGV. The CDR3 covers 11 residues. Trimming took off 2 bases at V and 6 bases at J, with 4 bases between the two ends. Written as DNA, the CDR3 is TGTGCCAGCAGCTTATTCGCTGAAGCTTTCTTT. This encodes CASSLFAEAFF.

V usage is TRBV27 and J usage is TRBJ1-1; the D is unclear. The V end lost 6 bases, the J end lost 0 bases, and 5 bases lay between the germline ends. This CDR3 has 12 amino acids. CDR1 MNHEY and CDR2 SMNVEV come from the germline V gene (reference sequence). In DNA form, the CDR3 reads TGTGCCAGCAGGACTCTGAACACTGAAGCTTTCTTT. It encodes CASRTLNTEAFF.

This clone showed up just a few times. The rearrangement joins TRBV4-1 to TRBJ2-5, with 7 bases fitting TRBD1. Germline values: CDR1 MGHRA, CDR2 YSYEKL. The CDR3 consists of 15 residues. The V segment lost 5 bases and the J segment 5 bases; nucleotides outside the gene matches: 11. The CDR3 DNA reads TGCGCCAGCAGCATCTCGACAGGGCCCCTTGAGACCCAGTACTTC. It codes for CASSISTGPLETQYF.

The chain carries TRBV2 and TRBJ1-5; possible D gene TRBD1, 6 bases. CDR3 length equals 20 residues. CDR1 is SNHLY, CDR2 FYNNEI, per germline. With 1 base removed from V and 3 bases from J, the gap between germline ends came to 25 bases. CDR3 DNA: TGTGCCAGCAGTGAAGATCAGGGGACTACAGGGCAAGGGAACAATCAGCCCCAGCATTTT. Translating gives CASSEDQGTTGQGNNQPQHF.

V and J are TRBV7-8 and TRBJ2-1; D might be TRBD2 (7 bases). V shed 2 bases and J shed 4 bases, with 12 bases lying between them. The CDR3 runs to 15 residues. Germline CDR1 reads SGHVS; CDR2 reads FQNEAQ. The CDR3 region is CASSLWAGAYNEQFF. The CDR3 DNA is TGTGCCAGCAGCTTATGGGCGGGGGCTTACAATGAGCAGTTCTTC.

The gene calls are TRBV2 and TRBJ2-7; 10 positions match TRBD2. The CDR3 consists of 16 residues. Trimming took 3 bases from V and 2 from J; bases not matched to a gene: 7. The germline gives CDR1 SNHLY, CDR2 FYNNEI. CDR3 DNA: TGTGCCAGCAGTGAGGGATATAGCGGGGGGCCCTACGAGCAGTACTTC. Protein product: CASSEGYSGGPYEQYF.

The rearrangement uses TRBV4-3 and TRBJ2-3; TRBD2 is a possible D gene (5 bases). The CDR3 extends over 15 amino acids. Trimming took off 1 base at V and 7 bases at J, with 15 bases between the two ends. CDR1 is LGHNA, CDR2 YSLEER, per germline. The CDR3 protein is CASSQAGGSAHTQYF. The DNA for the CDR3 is TGCGCCAGCAGCCAAGCAGGCGGTAGCGCCCATACGCAGTATTTT.

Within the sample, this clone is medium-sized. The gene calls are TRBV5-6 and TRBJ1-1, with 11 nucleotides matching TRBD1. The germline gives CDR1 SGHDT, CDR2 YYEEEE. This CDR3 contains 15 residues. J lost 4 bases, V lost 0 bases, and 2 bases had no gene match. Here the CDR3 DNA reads TGTGCCAGCAGCTTGGCCGGGACAGGGGGCACTGAAGCTTTCTTT. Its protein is CASSLAGTGGTEAFF.

CDR3 sequence: CASSGHNNYGYTF. For the CDR3, the DNA is TGTGCCAGTAGTGGGCACAACAACTATGGCTACACCTTC. This chain joins TRBV19 and TRBJ1-2; D gene unclear. Germline V gene sequence: CDR1 LNHDA, CDR2 SQIVND (reference sequence). Trimming cost V 5 bases and J 2 bases, with 9 bases left between them. The CDR3 length is 13 residues.

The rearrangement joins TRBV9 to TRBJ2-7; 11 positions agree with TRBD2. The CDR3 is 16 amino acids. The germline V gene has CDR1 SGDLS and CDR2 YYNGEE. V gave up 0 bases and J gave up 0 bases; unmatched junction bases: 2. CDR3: CASSVGGTSGSYEQYF. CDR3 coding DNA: TGTGCCAGCAGCGTAGGAGGGACTAGCGGCTCCTACGAGCAGTACTTC. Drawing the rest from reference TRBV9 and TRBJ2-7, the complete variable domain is DSGVTQTPKHLITATGQRVTLRCSPRSGDLSVYWYQQSLDQGLQFLIQYYNGEERAKGNILERFSAQQFPDLHSELNLSSLELGDSALYFCASSVGGTSGSYEQYFGPGTRLTVT.

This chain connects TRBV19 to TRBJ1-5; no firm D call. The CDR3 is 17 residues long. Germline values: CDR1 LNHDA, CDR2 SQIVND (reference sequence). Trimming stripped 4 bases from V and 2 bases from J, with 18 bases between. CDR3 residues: CASSTFFQTSGNQPQHF. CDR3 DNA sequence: TGTGCCAGTAGTACTTTCTTTCAAACCTCGGGCAATCAGCCCCAGCATTTT.

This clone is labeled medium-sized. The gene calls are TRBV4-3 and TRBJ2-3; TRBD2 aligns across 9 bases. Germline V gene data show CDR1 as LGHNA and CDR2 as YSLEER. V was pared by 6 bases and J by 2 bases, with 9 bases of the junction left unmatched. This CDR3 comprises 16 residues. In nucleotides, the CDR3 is TGCGCCAGCAGTCCAGATAGCGGGGGATACACAGATACGCAGTATTTT. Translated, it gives CASSPDSGGYTDTQYF.

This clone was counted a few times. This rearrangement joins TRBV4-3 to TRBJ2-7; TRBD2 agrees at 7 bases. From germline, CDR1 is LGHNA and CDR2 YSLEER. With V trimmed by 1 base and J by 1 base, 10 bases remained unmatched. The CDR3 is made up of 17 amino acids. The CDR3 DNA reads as TGCGCCAGCAGCCAAGTGGGGTTGGGGGGGATTTCCTACGAGCAGTACTTC. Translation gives CASSQVGLGGISYEQYF.

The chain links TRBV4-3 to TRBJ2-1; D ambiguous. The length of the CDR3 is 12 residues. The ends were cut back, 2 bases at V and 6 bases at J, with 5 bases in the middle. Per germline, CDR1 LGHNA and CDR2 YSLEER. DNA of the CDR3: TGCGCCAGCAGCCAACTTCCCAATGAGCAGTTCTTC. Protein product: CASSQLPNEQFF.

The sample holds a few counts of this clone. This chain's CDR3 is CASSLSPNTEAFF. CDR3 DNA sequence: TGTGCCAGTTCCCTATCCCCGAACACTGAAGCTTTCTTT. The rearrangement joins TRBV27 to TRBJ1-1, with D unclear. Germline CDR1 reads MNHEY; CDR2 reads SMNVEV (reference sequence). V shed 9 bases and J shed 1 base, with 12 bases lying between them. This CDR3 contains 13 residues.